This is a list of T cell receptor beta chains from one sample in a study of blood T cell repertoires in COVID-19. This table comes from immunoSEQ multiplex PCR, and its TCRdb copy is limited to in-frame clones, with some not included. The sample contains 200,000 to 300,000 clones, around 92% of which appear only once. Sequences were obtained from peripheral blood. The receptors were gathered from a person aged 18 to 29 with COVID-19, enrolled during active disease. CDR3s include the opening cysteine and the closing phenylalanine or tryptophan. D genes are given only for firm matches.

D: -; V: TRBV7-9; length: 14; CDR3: CASSSPGRDYGYTF
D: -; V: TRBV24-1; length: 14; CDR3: CATSDPGSGQPQHF
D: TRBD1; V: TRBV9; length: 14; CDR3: CASSVAGQYYGYTF
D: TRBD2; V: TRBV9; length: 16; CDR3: CASSVASGYSQETQYF
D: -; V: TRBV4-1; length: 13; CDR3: CASSHPPGEKLFF
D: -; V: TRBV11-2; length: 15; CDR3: CASSSIQGLNTEAFF
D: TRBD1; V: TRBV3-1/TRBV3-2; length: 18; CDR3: CASSQVYRTGESNQPQHF
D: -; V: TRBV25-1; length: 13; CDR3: CASSSWDLGEQYF
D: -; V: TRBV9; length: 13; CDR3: CASSVVPSGELFF
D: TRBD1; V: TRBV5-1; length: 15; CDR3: CASSLVTGGNYGYTF
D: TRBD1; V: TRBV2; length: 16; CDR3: CASSEGKGQGWTEAFF
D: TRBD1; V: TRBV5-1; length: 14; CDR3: CATGTGGGSYEQYF